The 18 T cell receptor beta chains in this list originate from one sample, sequenced in a study of response to subunit inactivated influenza vaccine. A single record per CDR3 protein comes from TCRdb applying MiXCR to the RT-PCR reads. The table lists hundreds of thousands of distinct CDR3 sequences, approximately 7.7% of them singletons. The sequenced sample was PBMCs from blood, obtained 23 to 25 months after vaccination. The origin of the receptors is a man aged 50 to 75 who received an inactivated influenza vaccine.

Only a few counts were recorded for this clonotype. V and J are TRBV5-1 and TRBJ2-3, with D unresolved. Between the trimmed V and J ends, which lost 0 bases and 0 bases, there was a span of 14 bases. The CDR3 loop spans 17 amino acids. CDR1 is SGHRS and CDR2 is YFSETQ in the germline V gene. DNA for the CDR3: TGCGCCAGCAGCTTGGGTGGGGTGACGCCTAGCACAGATACGCAGTATTTT. Its translation is CASSLGGVTPSTDTQYF.

This clonotype was detected a few times. The gene calls are TRBV7-2 and TRBJ2-2; 14 positions agree with TRBD2. V was pared by 5 bases and J by 6 bases, with 5 bases of the junction left unmatched. The V gene's germline CDR1 is SGHTA and CDR2 FQGNSA. The CDR3 is 16 residues long. This CDR3 is CASSATGLAGAGELFF. CDR3 DNA sequence: TGTGCCAGCAGCGCAACGGGACTAGCGGGAGCCGGGGAGCTGTTTTTT.

This clonotype has only a few counts. The rearrangement uses TRBV12-3 or TRBV12-4 and TRBJ1-5, with D possibly matching TRBD1 (5 bases). This CDR3 comprises 14 residues. The germline V and J ends were trimmed by 3 bases and 4 bases, with 10 bases remaining between them. The CDR3 is CASSLGPPNQPQHF. DNA for the CDR3: TGTGCCAGCAGTTTGGGGCCTCCAAATCAGCCCCAGCATTTT.

A single count supports this clonotype. The rearrangement joins TRBV5-1 to TRBJ2-5, with TRBD2 identical over 10 bases. Trimming took 1 base from V and 7 from J; bases not matched to a gene: 10. Germline loops: CDR1 SGHRS, CDR2 YFSETQ. The CDR3 is 16 amino acids. The DNA of the CDR3 is TGCGCCAGCAGCTTGCAGCCAGCGGGGGGGCCCTGGACCCAGTACTTC. Translating it yields CASSLQPAGGPWTQYF.

This clonotype was observed a handful of times. The chain recombines TRBV20-1 with TRBJ2-1; D unresolved. V dropped 0 bases and J dropped 9 bases, with 6 bases sitting between them. The CDR3 has 11 amino acids. CDR1 is DFQATT and CDR2 is SNEGSKA in the germline V gene (reference sequence). CDR3 nucleotides: TGCAGTGCTAGAGAAAACGGTGAGCAGTTCTTC. Translating gives CSARENGEQFF.

Only a few counts were recorded for this clonotype. The gene calls are TRBV5-1 and TRBJ2-3, with 7 nucleotides matching TRBD1. Looked up from germline, CDR1 is SGHRS and CDR2 is YFSETQ. J lost 3 bases, V lost 2 bases, and 6 bases had no gene match. This CDR3 spans 15 amino acids. Written as DNA, the CDR3 is TGCGCCAGCAGCTTTACAGGGGTGGTTACAGATACGCAGTATTTT. This sequence encodes CASSFTGVVTDTQYF.

The table lists this clonotype with many counts. The chain joins TRBV20-1 to TRBJ1-6, with 8 bases fitting TRBD1. After removal of 2 bases from V and 6 bases from J, the junction contained 3 bases not matched to a gene. This CDR3 spans 14 amino acids. In germline, CDR1 is DFQATT, CDR2 SNEGSKA (reference sequence). CDR3 in DNA: TGCAGTGCTAGAACAGGGGGAGGTAATTCACCCCTCCACTTT. It yields the protein CSARTGGGNSPLHF.

This clonotype was detected many times. This chain uses TRBV10-3 with TRBJ2-3, with 7 bases fitting TRBD2. The V and J ends lost 3 bases and 0 bases, in that order; junction bases with no gene match: 6. CDR1 and CDR2 (germline): ENHRY, SYGVKD. This CDR3 region has 16 residues. The CDR3 is CAISDWGSGSTDTQYF. The CDR3 DNA follows: TGTGCCATCAGTGATTGGGGTAGCGGGAGCACAGATACGCAGTATTTT.

This clonotype came up many times. V and J are TRBV3-1 and TRBJ2-3; TRBD2 agrees at 8 bases. The CDR3 is 16 residues long. V was pared by 1 base and J by 5 bases, with 8 bases of the junction left unmatched. The germline gives CDR1 LGHDT, CDR2 YNNKEL (reference sequence). CDR3 nucleotide sequence: TGTGCCAGCAGCCAAGCCTATAGCGGGGCTGGAGATACGCAGTATTTT. Amino acids: CASSQAYSGAGDTQYF.

This clonotype was counted only a few times. The chain joins TRBV6-5 to TRBJ2-1; possible D gene TRBD1, 6 bases. From germline, CDR1 is MNHEY and CDR2 SVGAGI. This CDR3 has 18 amino acids. V was shortened by 2 bases and J by 1 base, with 18 bases between the two germline ends. The DNA of the CDR3 is TGTGCCAGCAGTTACCCGAACAGGGACATTTCTTCCTACAATGAGCAGTTCTTC. Its protein is CASSYPNRDISSYNEQFF.

In nucleotides, the CDR3 is TGTGCCTGGAGTGGGAATAGCAATCAGCCCCAGCATTTT. It codes for CAWSGNSNQPQHF. The chain recombines TRBV30 with TRBJ1-5; D is ambiguous. V lost 1 base and J 0 bases, leaving 4 bases between the germline ends. The germline gives CDR1 GTSNPN, CDR2 SVGIG (reference sequence). The CDR3 loop spans 13 amino acids. Complete variable domain (other parts from reference TRBV30 and TRBJ1-5): SQTIHQWPATLVQPVGSPLSLECTVEGTSNPNLYWYRQAAGRGLQLLFYSVGIGQISSEVPQNLSASRPQDRQFILSSKKLLLSDSGFYLCAWSGNSNQPQHFGDGTRLSIL.

This clonotype was seen at least ten times. The rearrangement links TRBV12-3 or TRBV12-4 to TRBJ2-2; D uncertain. With 6 bases removed from V and 5 bases from J, the gap between germline ends came to 7 bases. This CDR3 is 12 amino acids long. The chain's CDR3 is CASSPGTGELFF. Here the CDR3 DNA reads TGTGCCAGCAGCCCAGGAACCGGGGAGCTGTTTTTT.

The chain employs TRBV15 and TRBJ2-3; 11 bases fit TRBD2. The CDR3 runs to 17 residues. Germline lookup yields CDR1 LNHNV and CDR2 YYDKDF (reference sequence). J lost 2 bases, V lost 4 bases, and 8 bases had no gene match. CDR3 nucleotides: TGTGCCACCAGCAAAGCACTAGCGGGGGCTTACACAGATACGCAGTATTTT. Its protein product is CATSKALAGAYTDTQYF.

This clonotype was recorded many times. V is TRBV7-2 and J is TRBJ2-3; 8 bases map to TRBD1. The CDR3 loop spans 13 amino acids. The junction had 4 bases not matched to a gene; V was cut back by 5 bases and J by 6 bases. CDR1 is SGHTA, CDR2 FQGNSA, per germline. CDR3: CASSAGQGDTQYF. The CDR3 DNA sequence: TGTGCCAGCAGCGCCGGACAGGGTGATACGCAGTATTTT.

A few counts support this clonotype. CDR3 in amino acids: CSARGGGRETQYF. Written as DNA, the CDR3 is TGCAGTGCTAGAGGTGGGGGACGGGAGACCCAGTACTTC. The J gene is TRBJ2-5, the V gene TRBV20-1; possibly TRBD1 or TRBD2 for D (5 bases each). V was pared by 1 base and J by 5 bases, with 11 bases between. Germline V lookup: CDR1 DFQATT, CDR2 SNEGSKA (reference sequence). The CDR3 contains 13 residues.

This sequence joins TRBV29-1 and TRBJ2-5, with unresolved D. Per the germline V gene, CDR1 is SQVTM and CDR2 is ANQGSEA. This CDR3 has 11 residues. With 4 bases removed from V and 4 bases from J, the gap between germline ends came to 7 bases. CDR3 nucleotides: TGCAGCGTTGTTCCGCGAGAGACCCAGTACTTC. Amino acids: CSVVPRETQYF.

This clonotype was observed a few times. This rearrangement joins TRBV18 to TRBJ2-3; 7 bases match TRBD2. J gave up 8 bases and V 3 bases, and 14 bases lay outside the gene matches. The germline CDR1 and CDR2 sequences are KGHSH and LQKENI. The CDR3 loop spans 16 amino acids. The CDR3: CASSPRLAGDRGTQYF. The CDR3 DNA reads as TGTGCCAGCTCACCCCGTTTGGCGGGGGACCGGGGTACGCAGTATTTT.

This clonotype was seen a handful of times. The chain employs TRBV9 and TRBJ2-2; 9 positions agree with TRBD1. In germline, CDR1 is SGDLS, CDR2 YYNGEE. The junction had 10 bases not matched to a gene; V was cut back by 3 bases and J by 7 bases. The CDR3 contains 16 residues. CDR3 sequence reads: CASSEPGQGNNGELFF. DNA for the CDR3: TGTGCCAGCAGCGAACCGGGACAGGGTAATAACGGGGAGCTGTTTTTT. The whole variable domain, filled in from reference TRBV9 and TRBJ2-2, reads DSGVTQTPKHLITATGQRVTLRCSPRSGDLSVYWYQQSLDQGLQFLIQYYNGEERAKGNILERFSAQQFPDLHSELNLSSLELGDSALYFCASSEPGQGNNGELFFGEGSRLTVL.